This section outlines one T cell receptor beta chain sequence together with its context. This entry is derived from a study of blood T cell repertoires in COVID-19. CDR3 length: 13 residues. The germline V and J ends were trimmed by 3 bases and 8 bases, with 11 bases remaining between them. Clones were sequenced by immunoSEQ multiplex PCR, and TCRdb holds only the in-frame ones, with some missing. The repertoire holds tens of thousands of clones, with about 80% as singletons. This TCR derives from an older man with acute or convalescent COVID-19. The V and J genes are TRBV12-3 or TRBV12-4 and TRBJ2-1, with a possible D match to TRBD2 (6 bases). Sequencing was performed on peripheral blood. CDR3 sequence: CASSFGGYDEQFF. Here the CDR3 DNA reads TGTGCCAGCAGTTTTGGGGGGTACGATGAGCAGTTCTTC.